This T cell receptor beta chain was obtained from a study of blood T cell repertoires in COVID-19. Study-wide context: Nucleic acid was either cDNA or gDNA, and it came from T cells, B-cell-depleted T cells, or PBMCs.

The germline V and J ends were trimmed by 2 bases and 3 bases, with 9 bases remaining between them. This CDR3 has 13 residues. CDR1 is GTSNPN and CDR2 is SVGIG in the germline V gene (reference sequence). The Seattle patients joined while their infection was active and were tracked longitudinally afterward. As handled by the study authors: Amplified reference gene primers provided the basis for estimating nucleated cell counts. Produced via immunoSEQ multiplex PCR; TCRdb's table is partial and in-frame only. The V and J calls and the clone size are those of that table, but D and trimming were determined from the DNA. The profile shows more than 200,000 clones, 75% to 85% of them singletons.

The material sequenced was peripheral blood. The sequence was obtained from a woman of 80 years or more with COVID-19, enrolled during active disease. V and J are TRBV30 and TRBJ2-3, with unresolved D. In nucleotides, the CDR3 is TGTGCCTGGAGTTTAGAGAGTACAGATACGCAGTATTTT. Residues: CAWSLESTDTQYF.